The next 20 T cell receptor beta chains were all read from a single sample in a study of T-cell memory formation after mild COVID-19. TCRdb re-called the 5' RACE reads through MiXCR, storing one row per CDR3 protein. The table includes a few hundred thousand distinct CDR3 sequences, roughly a fifth detected once. Sequencing was performed on PBMCs or a T cell subset sorted from them (not recorded which). Receptor source: a man between 18 and 35 years old who had mild COVID-19 (a few samples of this study predate the infection). Cell type and time point are not known.

The chain is built from TRBV5-1 and TRBJ2-2, with D perhaps TRBD2 (5 bases). The CDR3 is 13 amino acids. V lost 6 bases, J lost 4 bases, and 10 bases lay in between. Germline values: CDR1 SGHRS, CDR2 YFSETQ. CDR3 bases: TGCGCCAGCAAGGAGGTTGTCACCGGGGAGCTGTTTTTT. Its translation: CASKEVVTGELFF.

V gene TRBV5-1 combines with J gene TRBJ1-1; no clear D gene. Germline V gene sequence: CDR1 SGHRS, CDR2 YFSETQ. This CDR3 region has 15 residues. V was cut by 2 bases and J by 2 bases, with 13 bases left in between. The CDR3 sequence: CASSFPGIANTEAFF. Here the CDR3 DNA reads TGCGCCAGCAGCTTTCCTGGGATCGCCAACACTGAAGCTTTCTTT.

The chain is built from TRBV7-8 and TRBJ2-6; 7 nucleotides align to TRBD1. Germline CDR1 is SGHVS and CDR2 is FQNEAQ. The CDR3 consists of 16 residues. V trimming: 2 bases; J trimming: 4 bases; junction bases outside the gene matches: 5. The CDR3 DNA follows: TGTGCCAGCAGCTTACCACAGGGGTACGGGGCCAACGTCCTGACTTTC. Amino acid sequence: CASSLPQGYGANVLTF.

This clonotype was recorded only once. This chain uses TRBV29-1 with TRBJ2-1, with 8 bases that match TRBD1. Germline CDR1 reads SQVTM; CDR2 reads ANQGSEA. The CDR3 consists of 11 residues. The V gene end was trimmed by 7 bases and the J gene end by 8 bases; junction bases not matched to a gene: 4. The DNA for the CDR3 is TGCAGCGGGAGACAGGGGTATGAGCAGTTCTTC. It is translated as CSGRQGYEQFF.

This chain links TRBV5-6 with TRBJ1-4; D remains unclear. Trimming took 4 bases from V and 13 from J, leaving 11 bases between them. The germline V gene has CDR1 SGHDT and CDR2 YYEEEE. The CDR3 spans 11 residues. The CDR3 protein is CASSRGWGLFF. For the CDR3, the DNA is TGTGCCAGCAGCCGCGGATGGGGACTGTTTTTT.

This sequence joins TRBV24-1 and TRBJ2-3, with TRBD1 matching 7 bases. The V gene end was trimmed by 3 bases and the J gene end by 3 bases; junction bases not matched to a gene: 5. The V gene's germline CDR1 is KGHDR and CDR2 SFDVKD. CDR3 length: 15 residues. The CDR3 sequence: CATSDPGTATDTQYF. CDR3 DNA sequence: TGTGCCACCAGTGATCCCGGGACAGCGACAGATACGCAGTATTTT.

This clonotype was counted between two and nine times. The chain carries TRBV7-2 and TRBJ1-4, with 10 bases aligning to TRBD1. This CDR3 contains 15 residues. Germline values: CDR1 SGHTA, CDR2 FQGNSA. The V and J ends lost 3 bases and 10 bases, in that order; junction bases with no gene match: 8. The CDR3 DNA sequence: TGTGCCAGCAGCTTTTTAGGGACAGGGGAGAGAAAACTGTTTTTT. This gives the protein CASSFLGTGERKLFF.

This clonotype was observed a few times. This chain connects TRBV6-1 to TRBJ1-5; possible D gene TRBD1, 5 bases. This CDR3 comprises 14 residues. Trimming removed 8 bases at V and 6 bases at J, with 17 bases between. Per germline, CDR1 MNHNS and CDR2 SASEGT. The chain's CDR3 is CASGDTGSGQPQHF. CDR3 coding DNA: TGTGCCAGCGGAGATACAGGTTCCGGTCAGCCCCAGCATTTT.

This clonotype was counted ten times or more. J is TRBJ2-2 and V is TRBV7-6, with D unresolved. V shed 0 bases and J shed 4 bases, with 9 bases lying between them. Germline V gives CDR1 SGHVS, CDR2 FNYEAQ. This CDR3 has 15 amino acids. As DNA, the CDR3 is TGTGCCAGCAGCTTAGCAACGGGCTTCACCGGGGAGCTGTTTTTT. Its translation: CASSLATGFTGELFF.

With regard to this clonotype: At one end the junction does not follow the germline gene, possibly because of a read error. J is TRBJ2-4 and V is TRBV7-8; D is perhaps TRBD2 (7 bases). Germline-derived CDR1 and CDR2 are SGHVS and FQNEAQ. The CDR3 is 19 residues long. CDR3 nucleotide sequence: TGTGCCAGCAACTTAGGGACACGACGGGAGGCTTTGATCGGGAACATTCAGTACTTC. It specifies CASNLGTRREALIGNIQYF.

This chain uses TRBV5-1 with TRBJ2-3; TRBD2 agrees at 9 bases. Losses at the gene ends were 0 bases for V and 0 bases for J; bases not matched to a gene: 2. The CDR3 spans 16 residues. Germline V CDR1 and CDR2: SGHRS, YFSETQ. The DNA for the CDR3 is TGCGCCAGCAGCTTGGGACTAGCGGCTAGCACAGATACGCAGTATTTT. Amino acid sequence: CASSLGLAASTDTQYF.

The chain joins TRBV11-3 to TRBJ2-1, with D unclear. CDR3 length equals 14 residues. CDR1 is SGHNT and CDR2 is YENEEA in the germline V gene. Trimming took off 7 bases at V and 8 bases at J, with 18 bases between the two ends. The CDR3 spells CASKLGDHDDEQFF. For the CDR3, the DNA is TGTGCCAGCAAATTAGGCGACCACGACGATGAGCAGTTCTTC. The variable domain in full, completed from reference TRBV11-3 and TRBJ2-1, reads EAGVVQSPRYKIIEKKQPVAFWCNPISGHNTLYWYLQNLGQGPELLIRYENEEAVDDSQLPKDRFSAERLKGVDSTLKIQPAELGDSAVYLCASKLGDHDDEQFFGPGTRLTVL.

The V gene is TRBV12-3 or TRBV12-4, the J gene TRBJ1-5; 9 bases line up with TRBD1. CDR3 length: 13 residues. The ends lost 9 bases at V and 6 bases at J; junction bases unmatched: 6. The DNA for the CDR3 is TGTGCCAGTCAAACAGGGGGCGGTCAGCCCCAGCATTTT. This translates into CASQTGGGQPQHF.

This clonotype turned up a few times. CDR3: CASSLGAANTGELFF. CDR3 sequence (DNA): TGTGCCAGCAGCTTGGGGGCAGCCAACACCGGGGAGCTGTTTTTT. This sequence joins TRBV5-4 and TRBJ2-2; D call uncertain. CDR1 SGHNT and CDR2 YYREEE come from the germline V gene (reference sequence). The CDR3 contains 15 residues. The V and J ends lost 0 bases and 2 bases respectively, with 8 bases between them. The full variable domain, in which reference TRBV5-4 and TRBJ2-2 provide the parts outside the CDR3, is ETGVTQSPTHLIKTRGQQVTLRCSSQSGHNTVSWYQQALGQGPQFIFQYYREEENGRGNFPPRFSGLQFPNYSSELNVNALELDDSALYLCASSLGAANTGELFFGEGSRLTVL.

The CDR3 region has the DNA TGTGCCAGCAGTGGTCGGAGGGCTTATAGCAATCAGCCCCAGCATTTT. Translated: CASSGRRAYSNQPQHF. The chain couples TRBV6-1 to TRBJ1-5, with D unresolved. Per germline, CDR1 MNHNS and CDR2 SASEGT. The CDR3 has 16 residues. The ends were cut back, 4 bases at V and 0 bases at J, with 13 bases in the middle.

The chain employs TRBV5-1 and TRBJ2-7; D is possibly TRBD1 (5 bases). The CDR3 is 14 residues long. In germline, CDR1 is SGHRS, CDR2 YFSETQ. The V and J ends lost 6 bases and 0 bases respectively, with 13 bases between them. In nucleotides, the CDR3 is TGCGCCAGCACCAAGGACACGTTCTCCTACGAGCAGTACTTC. It codes for CASTKDTFSYEQYF.

This clonotype came up a few times. This chain uses TRBV2 with TRBJ2-4; 8 bases fit TRBD2. The CDR3 consists of 14 residues. The V segment lost 8 bases and the J segment 3 bases; nucleotides outside the gene matches: 6. Germline V gives CDR1 SNHLY, CDR2 FYNNEI. CDR3 sequence (DNA): TGTGCCAGCTTCTCGGCGGGAGGCAAAAACATTCAGTACTTC. Translating gives CASFSAGGKNIQYF.

This clonotype was picked up a small number of times. This chain joins TRBV10-3 and TRBJ2-2, with D possibly matching TRBD1 (6 bases). Germline V gene sequence: CDR1 ENHRY, CDR2 SYGVKD. V was clipped by 6 bases and J by 1 base, with 9 bases between them. There are 14 residues in the CDR3. CDR3 in amino acids: CAIRLTGNTGELFF. In DNA form, the CDR3 reads TGTGCCATCAGATTGACAGGGAACACCGGGGAGCTGTTTTTT.

In this sample, this clonotype turned up many times. This chain joins TRBV5-5 and TRBJ2-7; no definite D call. CDR3 length: 12 residues. Trimming removed 4 bases from V and 0 bases from J, with 5 bases in between. Germline V CDR1 and CDR2: SGHKS, YYEKEE (reference sequence). The CDR3 reads CASSLTSYEQYF. The CDR3 DNA reads TGTGCCAGCAGCCTCACCTCCTACGAGCAGTACTTC.

V usage is TRBV20-1 and J usage is TRBJ2-7; D remains unclear. The CDR3 is 14 amino acids. Germline assignment: CDR1 DFQATT and CDR2 SNEGSKA (reference sequence). V was shortened by 2 bases and J by 2 bases, with 13 bases between the two germline ends. CDR3 residues: CSARFVPSPYEQYV. The DNA of the CDR3 is TGCAGTGCTAGATTTGTTCCGAGTCCCTACGAGCAGTACGTC.